A single sample gave rise to the 9 T cell receptor beta chains below, sequenced in a study of blood T cells in healthy people across ages. The second PCR ran about 6 to 12 cycles with a sample-barcoded 5' primer and J-beta primers. TCRdb re-derived calls from the 5' RACE reads in MiXCR, one entry per CDR3 protein. The sample lists more than 1,400,000 distinct CDR3 sequences; approximately 42% were seen once. The sample was blood. Source of these receptors: a young woman in good health.

This chain uses TRBV7-9 with TRBJ1-6; D not certain. The CDR3 is 13 residues long. V gave up 5 bases and J gave up 7 bases, with 9 bases separating them. From germline, CDR1 is SEHNR and CDR2 FQNEAQ (reference sequence). The CDR3 DNA sequence: TGTGCCAGCAGCCGCGTTATGAATTCACCCCTCCACTTT. Translation gives CASSRVMNSPLHF.

This clonotype has a handful of counts. The CDR3, as DNA: TGTGCCAGCAGCCGTAGGACTAGCGGGAGTGGCAATGAGCAGTTCTTC. This sequence encodes CASSRRTSGSGNEQFF. This sequence joins TRBV11-2 and TRBJ2-1; 13 positions match TRBD2. CDR1 is SGHAT, CDR2 FQNNGV, per germline. With V trimmed by 5 bases and J by 6 bases, 7 bases remained unmatched. This CDR3 is built from 16 residues.

The chain has TRBV5-1 and TRBJ2-1; 10 nucleotides align to TRBD2. Trimming cost V 4 bases and J 9 bases; bases outside gene matches: 10. The CDR3 is 15 residues long. Germline CDR1 and CDR2: SGHRS and YFSETQ. CDR3: CASSSGGAFGPEQFF. In nucleotides, the CDR3 is TGCGCCAGCAGCAGCGGGGGGGCCTTTGGTCCTGAGCAGTTCTTC.

This clonotype has only a few counts. V gene TRBV11-2 combines with J gene TRBJ1-2; 9 nucleotides line up with TRBD1. The V segment lost 5 bases and the J segment 5 bases; nucleotides outside the gene matches: 9. CDR1 and CDR2 (germline): SGHAT, FQNNGV. The CDR3 totals 15 residues. CDR3 amino acids: CASSPYPGQGYGYTF. The CDR3 DNA reads TGTGCCAGCAGCCCCTACCCCGGACAGGGGTATGGCTACACCTTC.

The rearrangement links TRBV12-3 or TRBV12-4 to TRBJ2-3, with 7 bases fitting TRBD2. J gave up 4 bases and V 4 bases, and 5 bases lay outside the gene matches. The CDR3 covers 14 residues. The CDR3 reads CASSSSGSADTQYF. DNA of the CDR3: TGTGCCAGCAGTTCTAGCGGTAGTGCAGATACGCAGTATTTT.

This chain links TRBV7-8 with TRBJ2-1; maybe TRBD1 (6 bases). V was shortened by 2 bases and J by 8 bases, with 16 bases between the two germline ends. Per the germline V gene, CDR1 is SGHVS and CDR2 is FQNEAQ. The CDR3 has 15 residues. CDR3 in DNA: TGTGCCAGCAGCTTATTCCAGGGGATAGGGGATGAGCAGTTCTTC. This gives the protein CASSLFQGIGDEQFF.

Only a few counts were recorded for this clonotype. The chain joins TRBV11-1 to TRBJ2-5; no definite D call. The J call may be incorrect, as the DNA end agrees better with TRBJ2-7. Looked up from germline, CDR1 is SGHAT and CDR2 is FQDESV (reference sequence). The CDR3 loop spans 13 amino acids. The CDR3 DNA sequence: TGTGCCAGCAGCTTGACCACAGCCTACGAGCAGTACTTC. This gives the protein CASSLTTAYEQYF.

The chain is built from TRBV2 and TRBJ2-7; 7 bases match TRBD2. CDR1 and CDR2 from the germline V gene are SNHLY and FYNNEI. V was clipped by 8 bases and J by 3 bases; unmatched bases: 4. The CDR3 spans 12 residues. CDR3: CASGGGYYEQYF. CDR3 bases: TGTGCCAGCGGCGGGGGATACTACGAGCAGTACTTC.

The CDR3 nucleotides are TGTGCCAGCAGTTTAGCTGTCCCGGAAGATACGCAGTATTTT. This encodes CASSLAVPEDTQYF. The V and J genes are TRBV12-3 or TRBV12-4 and TRBJ2-3; no reliable D call. The V end lost 0 bases, the J end lost 5 bases, and 9 bases lay between the germline ends. The CDR3 consists of 14 residues.